Below, 18 T cell receptor beta chains from the same sample are listed, as sequenced in a study of graft-versus-host responses after intestinal transplantation. Method: immunoSEQ multiplex PCR; TCRdb's copy keeps in-frame clones and lacks some. The top ten clones hold roughly 0.49% of a sample with about 93,000 clones, roughly 93% of them seen once. The antigens of these receptors remain unknown. This specimen was unstimulated CD8+ T cells sorted from spleen or lymph node cells, taken before intestinal transplant. The receptors come from a human donor who received an intestinal transplant.

V and J are TRBV19 and TRBJ1-5; tentatively, D is TRBD1 (5 bases). The CDR3 runs to 14 residues. CDR1 is LNHDA and CDR2 is SQIVND in the germline V gene (reference sequence). V was shortened by 8 bases and J by 4 bases, with 15 bases between the two germline ends. CDR3 in DNA: TGTGCCAGTGGAAAGGGGTTAGGAAATCAGCCCCAGCATTTT. It is translated as CASGKGLGNQPQHF.

The chain has TRBV4-2 and TRBJ2-1; 9 bases are shared with TRBD2. Trimming cost V 1 base and J 7 bases; bases outside gene matches: 8. Germline CDR1 is LGHNA and CDR2 is YNFKEQ. This CDR3 has 16 residues. CDR3 DNA: TGTGCCAGCAGCCAAGTCGGCGGGGGGGCAATAAATGAGCAGTTCTTC. This translates into CASSQVGGGAINEQFF.

This clone was seen a few times. The chain recombines TRBV7-9 with TRBJ2-7, with 8 bases matching TRBD1. Germline CDR1 is SEHNR and CDR2 is FQNEAQ (reference sequence). The J segment lost 3 bases and the V segment lost 5 bases, leaving 6 bases of the junction unmatched. This CDR3 comprises 14 residues. For the CDR3, the DNA is TGTGCCAGCAGCACGGACAGGGACCTCTACGAGCAGTACTTC. Its protein is CASSTDRDLYEQYF.

This clone was seen only a few times. The rearrangement uses TRBV5-6 and TRBJ1-1; D might be TRBD1 (5 bases). Germline lookup yields CDR1 SGHDT and CDR2 YYEEEE. This CDR3 is 16 amino acids long. V dropped 0 bases and J dropped 0 bases, with 12 bases sitting between them. This CDR3 is CASSLVRGNMNTEAFF. In nucleotides, the CDR3 is TGTGCCAGCAGCTTGGTGCGGGGGAACATGAACACTGAAGCTTTCTTT.

The J gene is TRBJ1-6, the V gene TRBV4-1; no firm D call. The CDR3 is made up of 16 amino acids. V shed 6 bases and J shed 5 bases, with 17 bases lying between them. In germline, CDR1 is MGHRA, CDR2 YSYEKL. The CDR3 DNA reads TGCGCCAGCAGGCCCGTCGTAGCTCCTAATAATTCACCCCTCCACTTT. Translating gives CASRPVVAPNNSPLHF.

The chain combines TRBV28 with TRBJ1-5; TRBD1 might be the D (5 bases). The V end lost 2 bases, the J end lost 7 bases, and 6 bases lay between the germline ends. The CDR3 is 12 residues long. Germline CDR1 MDHEN, CDR2 SYDVKM. In nucleotides, the CDR3 is TGTGCCAGCAGTTTAGGGGGGCAGCCCCAGCATTTT. It yields the protein CASSLGGQPQHF.

The gene calls are TRBV4-1 and TRBJ2-5; no reliable D call. The germline gives CDR1 MGHRA, CDR2 YSYEKL. V lost 3 bases and J 5 bases, leaving 16 bases between the germline ends. The CDR3 sequence is 15 residues long. The chain's CDR3 is CASSHPSRSAETQYF. The CDR3 DNA follows: TGCGCCAGCAGCCATCCCTCTAGATCGGCGGAGACCCAGTACTTC.

This clone appeared once. V and J are TRBV19 and TRBJ2-1; 7 bases agree with TRBD2. The CDR3 length is 18 residues. V gave up 3 bases and J gave up 2 bases; unmatched junction bases: 13. CDR1 is LNHDA, CDR2 SQIVND, per germline (reference sequence). CDR3 sequence (DNA): TGTGCCAGTAGTATGAGGGAGGGCCGATCCGGTGCCTACAATGAGCAGTTCTTC. Translated, it gives CASSMREGRSGAYNEQFF.

For the CDR3, the DNA is TGCGCCAGCAGCCTCACTACAGGCTCTGGAAACACCATATATTTT. It translates to CASSLTTGSGNTIYF. The V call is TRBV4-1, the J call TRBJ1-3; maybe TRBD1 (5 bases). The CDR3 is made up of 15 amino acids. The V gene lost 4 bases and the J gene lost 0 bases, with 10 bases spanning the gap. Germline V lookup: CDR1 MGHRA, CDR2 YSYEKL.

CDR3 sequence: CASSLAAGEYTGELFF. For the CDR3, the DNA is TGTGCCAGCAGCTTAGCAGCGGGAGAGTACACCGGGGAGCTGTTTTTT. This chain connects TRBV7-6 to TRBJ2-2; TRBD2 matches at 8 bases. The CDR3 is 16 amino acids. V was pared by 0 bases and J by 3 bases, with 3 bases of the junction left unmatched. CDR1 and CDR2 (germline): SGHVS, FNYEAQ.

This clone was seen just once. The chain combines TRBV19 with TRBJ1-2; D is unresolved. Germline V CDR1 and CDR2: LNHDA, SQIVND (reference sequence). Trimming pared 5 bases from V and 2 bases from J, leaving 12 bases between. CDR3 length equals 14 residues. The CDR3 DNA sequence: TGTGCCAGTAGTGAATATGAGGGCAACTATGGCTACACCTTC. It codes for CASSEYEGNYGYTF. The variable domain in full, completed from reference TRBV19 and TRBJ1-2, reads DGGITQSPKYLFRKEGQNVTLSCEQNLNHDAMYWYRQDPGQGLRLIYYSQIVNDFQKGDIAEGYSVSREKKESFPLTVTSAQKNPTAFYLCASSEYEGNYGYTFGSGTRLTVV.

The gene calls are TRBV19 and TRBJ2-7, with 10 bases lining up with TRBD2. The CDR3 covers 14 residues. Germline loops: CDR1 LNHDA, CDR2 SQIVND (reference sequence). V lost 5 bases to trimming and J lost 4 bases; unmatched junction nucleotides: 5. Here the CDR3 reads CASSWASGSYEQYF. The CDR3, as DNA: TGTGCCAGTAGTTGGGCTAGCGGGAGTTACGAGCAGTACTTC. The full variable domain, with the rest looked up from reference TRBV19 and TRBJ2-7, is DGGITQSPKYLFRKEGQNVTLSCEQNLNHDAMYWYRQDPGQGLRLIYYSQIVNDFQKGDIAEGYSVSREKKESFPLTVTSAQKNPTAFYLCASSWASGSYEQYFGPGTRLTVT.

CDR3 DNA sequence: TGTGCCAGCAGTGACGAGACAGGGGGCGTTTACGAGCAGTACTTC. This encodes CASSDETGGVYEQYF. J is TRBJ2-7 and V is TRBV6-1; the match to TRBD1 covers 10 bases. Germline assignment: CDR1 MNHNS and CDR2 SASEGT. CDR3 length: 15 amino acids. V gave up 3 bases and J gave up 4 bases; unmatched junction bases: 6.

This sequence joins TRBV4-2 and TRBJ2-3; TRBD2 matches 11 bases. Trimming cost V 4 bases and J 3 bases; bases outside gene matches: 15. CDR3 length equals 19 residues. Per germline, CDR1 LGHNA and CDR2 YNFKEQ. In DNA form, the CDR3 reads TGTGCCAGCAGCCCCAACCTAGAACCGGGACTAGCGGAGACAGATACGCAGTATTTT. Its protein is CASSPNLEPGLAETDTQYF.

The V and J genes are TRBV6-5 and TRBJ2-5, with TRBD1 identical over 8 bases. CDR3 length: 13 amino acids. V lost 5 bases and J lost 5; bases outside the gene matches: 4. Germline assignment: CDR1 MNHEY and CDR2 SVGAGI. CDR3 sequence: CASSGTGGETQYF. CDR3 DNA: TGTGCCAGCAGTGGTACAGGGGGGGAGACCCAGTACTTC.

The chain uses TRBV27 and TRBJ2-3; 11 nucleotides align to TRBD2. This CDR3 has 17 residues. CDR1 and CDR2 from the germline V gene are MNHEY and SMNVEV (reference sequence). J gave up 2 bases and V 4 bases, and 8 bases lay outside the gene matches. CDR3 sequence: CASSSDRLAGNTDTQYF. CDR3 DNA sequence: TGTGCCAGCAGTTCGGACCGACTAGCGGGAAACACAGATACGCAGTATTTT.

A single count supports this clone. CDR3: CASSQEGLANTGELFF. DNA of the CDR3: TGCGCCAGCAGCCAAGAGGGACTAGCGAACACCGGGGAGCTGTTTTTT. The gene calls are TRBV4-1 and TRBJ2-2, with 8 positions matching TRBD2. Germline lookup yields CDR1 MGHRA and CDR2 YSYEKL. The CDR3 has 16 amino acids. V trimming: 0 bases; J trimming: 0 bases; junction bases outside the gene matches: 0.

The chain has TRBV9 and TRBJ1-2; TRBD1 matches 7 bases. The CDR3 is 13 residues long. Per the germline V gene, CDR1 is SGDLS and CDR2 is YYNGEE. Trimming removed 0 bases from V and 8 bases from J; junction bases left unmatched: 4. CDR3 DNA sequence: TGTGCCAGCAGCGTAGGAGGGGGCGAGGGCTACACCTTC. It yields the protein CASSVGGGEGYTF. Based on the CDR3 plus reference TRBV9 and TRBJ1-2, the full variable domain is DSGVTQTPKHLITATGQRVTLRCSPRSGDLSVYWYQQSLDQGLQFLIQYYNGEERAKGNILERFSAQQFPDLHSELNLSSLELGDSALYFCASSVGGGEGYTFGSGTRLTVV.